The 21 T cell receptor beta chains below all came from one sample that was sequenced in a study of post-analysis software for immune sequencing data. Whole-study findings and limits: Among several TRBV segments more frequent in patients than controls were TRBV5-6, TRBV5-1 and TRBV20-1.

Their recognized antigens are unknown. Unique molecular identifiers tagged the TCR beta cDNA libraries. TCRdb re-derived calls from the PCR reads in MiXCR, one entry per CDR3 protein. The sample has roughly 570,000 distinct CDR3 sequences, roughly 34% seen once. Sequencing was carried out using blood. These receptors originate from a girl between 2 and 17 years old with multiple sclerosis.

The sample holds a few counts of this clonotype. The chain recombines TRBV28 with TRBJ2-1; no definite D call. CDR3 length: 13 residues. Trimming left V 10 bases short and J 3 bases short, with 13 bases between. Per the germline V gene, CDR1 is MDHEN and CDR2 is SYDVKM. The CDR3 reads CATVWTDYNEQFF. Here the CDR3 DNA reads TGTGCCACAGTTTGGACGGACTACAATGAGCAGTTCTTC.

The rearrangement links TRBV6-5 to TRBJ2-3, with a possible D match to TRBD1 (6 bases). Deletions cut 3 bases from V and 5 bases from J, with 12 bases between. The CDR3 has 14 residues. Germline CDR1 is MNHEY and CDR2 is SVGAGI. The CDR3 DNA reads TGTGCCAGCAGTTATATGGAAGGGGGAGATACGCAGTATTTT. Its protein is CASSYMEGGDTQYF.

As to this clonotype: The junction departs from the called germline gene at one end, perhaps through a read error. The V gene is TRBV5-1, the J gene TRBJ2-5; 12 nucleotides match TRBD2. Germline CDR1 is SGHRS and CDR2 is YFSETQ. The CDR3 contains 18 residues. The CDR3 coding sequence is TGCGCCGGCAGCTCGCCCTCTACTAGCGGGGGGTCCTATTGGACCCAGTACTTC. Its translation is CAGSSPSTSGGSYWTQYF.

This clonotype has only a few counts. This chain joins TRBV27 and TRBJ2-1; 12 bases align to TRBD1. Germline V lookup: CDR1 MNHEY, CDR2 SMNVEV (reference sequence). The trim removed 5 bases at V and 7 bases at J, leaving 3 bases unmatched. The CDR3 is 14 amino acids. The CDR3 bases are TGTGCCAGCAGTATGGGACAGGGGGCGAATGAGCAGTTCTTC. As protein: CASSMGQGANEQFF.

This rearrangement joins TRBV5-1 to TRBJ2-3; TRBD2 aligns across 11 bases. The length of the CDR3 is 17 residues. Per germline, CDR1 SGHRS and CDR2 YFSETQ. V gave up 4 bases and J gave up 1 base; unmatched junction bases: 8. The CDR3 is CASSPLGTSGGTDTQYF. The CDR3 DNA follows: TGCGCCAGCAGCCCCCTCGGGACTAGCGGAGGCACAGATACGCAGTATTTT.

The CDR3 DNA is TGTGCCAGCAGCCATGGACAGGGGAAGGGAGCTTTCTTT. Translating it yields CASSHGQGKGAFF. The rearrangement uses TRBV3-1 and TRBJ1-1, with TRBD1 matching 9 bases. The J segment lost 10 bases and the V segment lost 3 bases, leaving 6 bases of the junction unmatched. The CDR3 is 13 amino acids. The V gene's germline CDR1 is LGHDT and CDR2 YNNKEL (reference sequence).

The CDR3 is CSARATVQETQYF. In nucleotides, the CDR3 is TGCAGTGCTAGGGCGACCGTACAAGAGACCCAGTACTTC. This chain links TRBV20-1 with TRBJ2-5; D not resolved. Germline assignment: CDR1 DFQATT and CDR2 SNEGSKA (reference sequence). The CDR3 loop spans 13 amino acids. The V end lost 3 bases, the J end lost 2 bases, and 10 bases lay between the germline ends.

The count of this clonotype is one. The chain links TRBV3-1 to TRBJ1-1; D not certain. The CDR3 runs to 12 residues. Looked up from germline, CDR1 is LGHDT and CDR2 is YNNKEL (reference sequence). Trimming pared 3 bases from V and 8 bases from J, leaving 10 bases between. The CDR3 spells CASSHSALEAFF. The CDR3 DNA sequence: TGTGCCAGCAGCCACAGCGCCTTAGAAGCTTTCTTT.

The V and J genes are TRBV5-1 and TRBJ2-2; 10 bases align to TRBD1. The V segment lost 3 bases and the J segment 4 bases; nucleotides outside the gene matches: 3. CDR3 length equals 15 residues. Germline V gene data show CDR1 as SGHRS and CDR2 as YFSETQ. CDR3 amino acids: CASSSGTGATGELFF. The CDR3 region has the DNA TGCGCCAGCAGCTCCGGGACAGGGGCCACCGGGGAGCTGTTTTTT.

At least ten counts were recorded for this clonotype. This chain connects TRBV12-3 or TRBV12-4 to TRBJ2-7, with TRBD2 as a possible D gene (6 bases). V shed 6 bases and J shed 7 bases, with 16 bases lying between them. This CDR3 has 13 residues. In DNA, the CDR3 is TGTGCCAGCAGCCTGGGGGGAACGCAGGAGCAGTACTTC. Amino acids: CASSLGGTQEQYF.

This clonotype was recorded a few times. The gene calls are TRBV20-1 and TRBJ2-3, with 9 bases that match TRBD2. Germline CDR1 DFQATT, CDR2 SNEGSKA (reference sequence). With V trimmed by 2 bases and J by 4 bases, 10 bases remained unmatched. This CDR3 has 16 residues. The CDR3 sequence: CSARLAGGRLADTQYF. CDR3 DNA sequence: TGCAGTGCTAGACTGGCGGGGGGGCGTTTGGCAGATACGCAGTATTTT.

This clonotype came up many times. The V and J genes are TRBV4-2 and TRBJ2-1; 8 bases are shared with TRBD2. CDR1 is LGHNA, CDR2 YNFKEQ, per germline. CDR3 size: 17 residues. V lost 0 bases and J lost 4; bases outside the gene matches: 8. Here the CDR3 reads CASSQDRGSGVYNEQFF. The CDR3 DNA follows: TGTGCCAGCAGCCAAGATCGGGGTAGCGGGGTGTACAATGAGCAGTTCTTC.

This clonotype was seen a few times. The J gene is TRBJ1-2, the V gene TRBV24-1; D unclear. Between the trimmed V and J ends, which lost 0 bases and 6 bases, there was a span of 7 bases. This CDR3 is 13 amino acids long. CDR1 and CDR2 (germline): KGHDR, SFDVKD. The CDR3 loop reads CATSDLYGDGYTF. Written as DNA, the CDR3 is TGTGCCACCAGTGATTTGTATGGGGATGGCTACACCTTC.

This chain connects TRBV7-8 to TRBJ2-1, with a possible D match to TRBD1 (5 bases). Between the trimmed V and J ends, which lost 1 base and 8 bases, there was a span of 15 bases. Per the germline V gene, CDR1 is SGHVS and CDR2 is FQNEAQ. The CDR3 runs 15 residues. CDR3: CASSLEGLGQDEQFF. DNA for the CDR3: TGTGCCAGCAGCTTAGAGGGGCTAGGGCAGGATGAGCAGTTCTTC.

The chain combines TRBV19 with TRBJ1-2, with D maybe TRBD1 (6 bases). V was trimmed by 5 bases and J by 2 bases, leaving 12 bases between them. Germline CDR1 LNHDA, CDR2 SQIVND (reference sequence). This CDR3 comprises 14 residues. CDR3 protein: CASSPRTENYGYTF. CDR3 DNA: TGTGCCAGTAGTCCGAGGACAGAAAACTATGGCTACACCTTC.

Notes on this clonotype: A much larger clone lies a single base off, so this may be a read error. The CDR3 loop is CASSQDKLAGDERFF. The CDR3 nucleotides are TGCGCCAGCAGCCAAGATAAACTAGCGGGGGACGAGCGGTTCTTC. V and J are TRBV4-1 and TRBJ2-1; 11 bases fit TRBD2. The CDR3 runs to 15 residues. Germline V gives CDR1 MGHRA, CDR2 YSYEKL.

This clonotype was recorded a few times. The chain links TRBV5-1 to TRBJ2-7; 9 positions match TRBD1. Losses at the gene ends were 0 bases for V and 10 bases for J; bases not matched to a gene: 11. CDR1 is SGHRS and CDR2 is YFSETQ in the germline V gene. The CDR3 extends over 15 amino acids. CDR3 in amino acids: CASSLVSTGGSPQYF. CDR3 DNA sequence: TGCGCCAGCAGCTTGGTGTCGACAGGGGGGAGTCCCCAGTACTTC.

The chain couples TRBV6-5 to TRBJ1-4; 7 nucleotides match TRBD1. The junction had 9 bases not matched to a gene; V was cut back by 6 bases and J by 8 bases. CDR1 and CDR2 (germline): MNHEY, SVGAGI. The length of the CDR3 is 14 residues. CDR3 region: CASSMGQLTEKLFF. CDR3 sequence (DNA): TGTGCCAGCAGCATGGGACAGCTCACAGAAAAACTGTTTTTT.

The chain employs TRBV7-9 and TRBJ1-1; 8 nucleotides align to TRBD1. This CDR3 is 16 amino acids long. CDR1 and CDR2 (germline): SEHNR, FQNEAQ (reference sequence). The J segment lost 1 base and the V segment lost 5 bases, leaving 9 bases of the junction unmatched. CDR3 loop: CASSPPGQGPNTEAFF. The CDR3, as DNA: TGTGCCAGCAGCCCGCCCGGACAGGGCCCGAACACTGAAGCTTTCTTT.

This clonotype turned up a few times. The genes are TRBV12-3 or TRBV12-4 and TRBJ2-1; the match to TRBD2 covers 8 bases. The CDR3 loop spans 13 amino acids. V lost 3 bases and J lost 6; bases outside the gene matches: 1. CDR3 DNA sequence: TGTGCCAGCAGTTTCGGACTAGCCAATGAGCAGTTCTTC. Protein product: CASSFGLANEQFF.

The CDR3 sequence: CASSTRSGTRGRETQYF. In DNA, the CDR3 is TGTGCCAGCAGCACCAGATCCGGGACTAGGGGGAGAGAGACCCAGTACTTC. This chain links TRBV7-9 with TRBJ2-5; the match to TRBD2 covers 8 bases. V lost 5 bases, J lost 4 bases, and 15 bases stayed unmatched. This CDR3 spans 17 amino acids. CDR1 is SEHNR and CDR2 is FQNEAQ in the germline V gene (reference sequence).